Below, 9 T cell receptor beta chains from the same sample are listed, as sequenced in a study of T cell repertoires in cytomegalovirus infection. In TCRdb, the reads were re-called with MiXCR into one record per CDR3 protein. The sample holds 45,000 to 55,000 distinct CDR3 sequences, about 20% seen once. For these receptors, no antigen is known. The sequencing used CD8+ T cells from cultured PBMCs, collected from culture after CMV antigen stimulation. These receptors were taken from a human donor in good health (CMV status not recorded). Some clones in this sample may be carry-over from other donors' samples.

The V and J genes are TRBV29-1 and TRBJ1-2, with D hard to call. This CDR3 is built from 11 residues. In germline, CDR1 is SQVTM, CDR2 ANQGSEA. Trimming shortened V by 7 bases and J by 3 bases, and 9 bases separated the two germline ends. DNA of the CDR3: TGCAGCGCTGAGCTTCACTATGGCTACACCTTC. This codes for CSAELHYGYTF.

This clonotype was seen only a few times. The CDR3 sequence: CASSPTGTVQPQHF. DNA of the CDR3: TGTGCCAGCAGCCCCACAGGGACTGTTCAGCCCCAGCATTTT. V is TRBV12-3 or TRBV12-4 and J is TRBJ1-5; a possible D gene is TRBD1 (6 bases). CDR3 length: 14 amino acids. Deletions cut 6 bases from V and 6 bases from J, with 15 bases between.

V and J are TRBV27 and TRBJ2-1, with TRBD2 as a possible D gene (5 bases). With 6 bases removed from V and 4 bases from J, the gap between germline ends came to 13 bases. The CDR3 consists of 14 residues. The germline V gene encodes CDR1 MNHEY and CDR2 SMNVEV (reference sequence). The CDR3: CASSPRDYYNEQFF. The CDR3 DNA follows: TGTGCCAGCAGCCCTCGTGACTATTACAATGAGCAGTTCTTC.

This clonotype was seen only a few times. The V gene is TRBV7-8, the J gene TRBJ1-1, with a possible D match to TRBD1 (6 bases). Germline assignment: CDR1 SGHVS and CDR2 FQNEAQ. The CDR3 is 14 residues long. Trimming cost V 1 base and J 5 bases, with 11 bases left between them. The CDR3 DNA is TGTGCCAGCAGCTTAGGGGGGGCAGGTACTGAAGCTTTCTTT. Translation: CASSLGGAGTEAFF.

This clonotype was recorded a few times. V is TRBV28 and J is TRBJ1-5; tentative D call: TRBD1 (6 bases). The V gene's germline CDR1 is MDHEN and CDR2 SYDVKM. V was shortened by 6 bases and J by 5 bases, with 20 bases between the two germline ends. This CDR3 is built from 16 residues. CDR3 sequence (DNA): TGTGCCAGCAGCCCCGGGTTTGGGGGCACCTATCAGCCCCAGCATTTT. This gives the protein CASSPGFGGTYQPQHF.

This rearrangement joins TRBV5-6 to TRBJ2-7; D ambiguous. This CDR3 contains 15 residues. Germline V CDR1 and CDR2: SGHDT, YYEEEE. V lost 0 bases and J 0 bases, leaving 10 bases between the germline ends. The CDR3 coding sequence is TGTGCCAGCAGCTTGGGGCGCAAACTCTCCTACGAGCAGTACTTC. This gives the protein CASSLGRKLSYEQYF.

This clonotype was detected only a few times. The V and J genes are TRBV5-6 and TRBJ2-1; weak D call: TRBD1 (5 bases). Germline V lookup: CDR1 SGHDT, CDR2 YYEEEE. V gave up 4 bases and J gave up 8 bases, with 13 bases separating them. The CDR3 is 13 residues long. In DNA, the CDR3 is TGTGCCAGCAGCATAAGACAGTACCATGAGCAGTTCTTC. This codes for CASSIRQYHEQFF.

Ten or more counts support this clonotype. J is TRBJ1-1 and V is TRBV7-8; possible D gene TRBD1, 6 bases. CDR1 and CDR2 from the germline V gene are SGHVS and FQNEAQ. CDR3 length equals 16 residues. The germline V and J ends were trimmed by 4 bases and 1 base, with 16 bases remaining between them. The DNA of the CDR3 is TGTGCCAGCAGCTCCCACAGGGAGAGGGGGAACACTGAAGCTTTCTTT. This translates into CASSSHRERGNTEAFF.

The rearrangement uses TRBV20-1 and TRBJ2-1; D is possibly TRBD2 (5 bases). This CDR3 is built from 15 residues. The V gene's germline CDR1 is DFQATT and CDR2 SNEGSKA (reference sequence). The ends were cut back, 1 base at V and 6 bases at J, with 16 bases in the middle. The CDR3 region is CSARGRTEGLNEQFF. DNA for the CDR3: TGCAGTGCTAGAGGGCGGACGGAAGGACTCAATGAGCAGTTCTTC.